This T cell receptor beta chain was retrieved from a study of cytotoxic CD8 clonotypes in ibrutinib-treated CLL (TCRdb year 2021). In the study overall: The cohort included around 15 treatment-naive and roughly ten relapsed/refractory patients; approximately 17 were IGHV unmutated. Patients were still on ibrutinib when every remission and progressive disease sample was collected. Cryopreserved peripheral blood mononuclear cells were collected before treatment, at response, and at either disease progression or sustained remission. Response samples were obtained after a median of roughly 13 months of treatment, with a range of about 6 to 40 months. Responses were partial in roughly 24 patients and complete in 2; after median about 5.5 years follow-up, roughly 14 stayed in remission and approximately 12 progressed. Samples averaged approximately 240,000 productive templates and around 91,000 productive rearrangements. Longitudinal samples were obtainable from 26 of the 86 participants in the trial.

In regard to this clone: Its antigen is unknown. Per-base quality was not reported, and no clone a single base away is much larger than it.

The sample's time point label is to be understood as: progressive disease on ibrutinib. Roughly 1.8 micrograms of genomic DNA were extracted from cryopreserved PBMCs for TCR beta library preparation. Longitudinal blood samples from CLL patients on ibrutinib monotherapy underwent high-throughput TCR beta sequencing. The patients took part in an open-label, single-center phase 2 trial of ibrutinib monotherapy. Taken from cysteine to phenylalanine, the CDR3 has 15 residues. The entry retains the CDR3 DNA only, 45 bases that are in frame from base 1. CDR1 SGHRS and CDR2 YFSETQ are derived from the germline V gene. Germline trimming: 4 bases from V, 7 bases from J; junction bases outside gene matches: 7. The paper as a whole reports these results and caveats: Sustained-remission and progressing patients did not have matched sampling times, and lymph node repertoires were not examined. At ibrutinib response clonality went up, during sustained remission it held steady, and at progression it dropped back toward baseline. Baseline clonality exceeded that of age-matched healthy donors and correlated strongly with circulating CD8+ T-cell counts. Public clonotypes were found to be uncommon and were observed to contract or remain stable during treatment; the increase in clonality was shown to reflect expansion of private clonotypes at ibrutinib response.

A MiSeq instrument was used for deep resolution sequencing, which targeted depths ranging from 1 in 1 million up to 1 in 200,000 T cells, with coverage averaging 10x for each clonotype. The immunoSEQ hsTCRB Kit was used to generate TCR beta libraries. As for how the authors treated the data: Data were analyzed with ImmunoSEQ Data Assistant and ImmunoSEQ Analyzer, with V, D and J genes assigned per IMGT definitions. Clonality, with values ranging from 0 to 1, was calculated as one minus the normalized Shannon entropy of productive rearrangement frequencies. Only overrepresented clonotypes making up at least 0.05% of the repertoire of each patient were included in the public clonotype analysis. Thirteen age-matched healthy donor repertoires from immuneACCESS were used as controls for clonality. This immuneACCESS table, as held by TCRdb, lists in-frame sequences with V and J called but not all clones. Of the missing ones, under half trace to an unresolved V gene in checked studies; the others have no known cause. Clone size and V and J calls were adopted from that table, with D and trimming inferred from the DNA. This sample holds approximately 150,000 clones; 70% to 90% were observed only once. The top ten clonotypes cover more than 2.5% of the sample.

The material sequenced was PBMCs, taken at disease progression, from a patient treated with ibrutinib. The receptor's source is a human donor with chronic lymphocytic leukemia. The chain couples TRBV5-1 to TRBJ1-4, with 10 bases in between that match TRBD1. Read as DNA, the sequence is TGCGCCAGCAGCCCGGGACAGGGGAGGAGTGAAAAACTGTTTTTT. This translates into CASSPGQGRSEKLFF.